This entry describes one T cell receptor (beta chain). The antigen is unknown. The PCR employed 60 Vbeta primers together with 13 Jbeta primers. Sequencing used immunoSEQ multiplex PCR; TCRdb keeps in-frame clones, though not all of them. The sample has roughly 180,000 clones; almost 85% are singletons. The data derive from a study of cytomegalovirus exposure and HLA in healthy donors. At the level of the study: T cells numbering some 170 million yielded some 120 million unique TCR beta sequences in an earlier analysis.

Study-wide results and limits: In a later analysis, HLA-associated TCR beta chains were more clonally expanded than equally common others. A few of the chains that were CMV-associated were confirmed in vitro to be specific for CMV antigens. Differences between HLA loci emerged in a later analysis of TCR association rates, with DRB1 most and HLA-C fewest.

Trimming removed 3 bases at V and 4 bases at J, with 10 bases between. CDR1 KGHSH and CDR2 LQKENI come from the germline V gene. CDR3 length equals 14 residues. The sequence was collected from a man between 25 and 39 years old in good health and CMV-seronegative. The genes are TRBV18 and TRBJ1-5; D remains unclear. The sequencing sample was made of PBMCs. The CDR3 nucleotides are TGTGCCAGCTCACCCGGAGTGGCGAATCAGCCCCAGCATTTT. Amino acids: CASSPGVANQPQHF.